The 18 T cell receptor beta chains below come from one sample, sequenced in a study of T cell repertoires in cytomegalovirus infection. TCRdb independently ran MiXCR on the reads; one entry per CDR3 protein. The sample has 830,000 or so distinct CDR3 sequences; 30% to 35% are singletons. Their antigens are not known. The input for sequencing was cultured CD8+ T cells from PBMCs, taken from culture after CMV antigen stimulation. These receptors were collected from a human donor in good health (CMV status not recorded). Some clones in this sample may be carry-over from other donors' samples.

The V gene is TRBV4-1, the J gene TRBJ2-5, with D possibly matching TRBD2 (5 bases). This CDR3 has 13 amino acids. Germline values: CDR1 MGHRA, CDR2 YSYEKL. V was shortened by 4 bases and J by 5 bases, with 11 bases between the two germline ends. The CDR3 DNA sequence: TGCGCCAGCAGCCCGGGATTCCTGGAGACCCAGTACTTC. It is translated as CASSPGFLETQYF.

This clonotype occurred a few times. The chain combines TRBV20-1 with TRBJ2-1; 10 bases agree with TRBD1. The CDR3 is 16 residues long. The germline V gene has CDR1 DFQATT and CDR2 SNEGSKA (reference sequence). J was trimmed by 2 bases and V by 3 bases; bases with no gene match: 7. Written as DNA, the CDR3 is TGCAGTGCTAGTAAGACGGGACAGGGGACCTACAATGAGCAGTTCTTC. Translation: CSASKTGQGTYNEQFF.

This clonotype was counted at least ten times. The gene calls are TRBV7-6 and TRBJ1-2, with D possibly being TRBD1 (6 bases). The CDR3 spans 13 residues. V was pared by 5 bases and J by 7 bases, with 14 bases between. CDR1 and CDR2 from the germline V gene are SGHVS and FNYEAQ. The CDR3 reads CASSPGGLFGYTF. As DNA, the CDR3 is TGTGCCAGCAGCCCGGGGGGGCTGTTTGGCTACACCTTC.

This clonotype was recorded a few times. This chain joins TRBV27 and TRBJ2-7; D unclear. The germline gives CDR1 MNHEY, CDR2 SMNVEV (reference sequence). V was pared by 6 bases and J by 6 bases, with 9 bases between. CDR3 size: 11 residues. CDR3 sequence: CASRTGCEQYV. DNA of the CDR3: TGTGCCAGCAGGACTGGCTGCGAGCAGTACGTC.

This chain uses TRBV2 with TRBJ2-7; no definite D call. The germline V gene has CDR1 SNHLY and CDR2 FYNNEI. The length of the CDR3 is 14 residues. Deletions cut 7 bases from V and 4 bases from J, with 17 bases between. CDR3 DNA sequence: TGTGCCAGCACCAGGTTGTACAGCCCTTACGAGCAGTACTTC. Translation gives CASTRLYSPYEQYF.

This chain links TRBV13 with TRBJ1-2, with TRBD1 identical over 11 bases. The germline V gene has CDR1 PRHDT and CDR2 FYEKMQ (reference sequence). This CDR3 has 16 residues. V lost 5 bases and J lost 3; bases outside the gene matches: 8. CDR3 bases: TGTGCCAGCAGCCAGATAGGACAGGGGGCGGACTATGGCTACACCTTC. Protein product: CASSQIGQGADYGYTF.

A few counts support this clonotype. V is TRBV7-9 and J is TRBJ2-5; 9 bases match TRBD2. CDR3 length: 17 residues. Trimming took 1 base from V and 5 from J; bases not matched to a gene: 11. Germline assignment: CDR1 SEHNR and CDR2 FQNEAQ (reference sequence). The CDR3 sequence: CASSLEVVAGGPETQYF. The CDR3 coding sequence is TGTGCCAGCAGCTTAGAAGTGGTGGCGGGGGGGCCGGAGACCCAGTACTTC.

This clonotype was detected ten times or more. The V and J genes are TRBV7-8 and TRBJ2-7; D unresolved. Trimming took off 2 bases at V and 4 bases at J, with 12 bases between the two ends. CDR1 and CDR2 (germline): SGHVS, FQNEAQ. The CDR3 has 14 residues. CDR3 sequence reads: CASSLRSRTYEQYV. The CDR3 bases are TGTGCCAGCAGCTTAAGATCACGGACGTACGAGCAGTACGTC.

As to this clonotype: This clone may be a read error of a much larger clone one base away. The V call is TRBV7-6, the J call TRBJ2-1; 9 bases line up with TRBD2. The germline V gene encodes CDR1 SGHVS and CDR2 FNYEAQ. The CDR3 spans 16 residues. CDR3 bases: TGTGTCAGCAGCTTAGTTGCGGGGGGGCCGGGCAATGAGCAGTTCTTC. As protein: CVSSLVAGGPGNEQFF.

The CDR3 region is CASGRTAWEQYF. The CDR3 DNA reads as TGTGCCAGCGGCCGGACAGCTTGGGAGCAGTACTTC. This chain joins TRBV6-1 and TRBJ2-7; possibly TRBD1 for D (6 bases). The germline gives CDR1 MNHNS, CDR2 SASEGT. Trimming pared 8 bases from V and 7 bases from J, leaving 15 bases between. There are 12 residues in the CDR3.

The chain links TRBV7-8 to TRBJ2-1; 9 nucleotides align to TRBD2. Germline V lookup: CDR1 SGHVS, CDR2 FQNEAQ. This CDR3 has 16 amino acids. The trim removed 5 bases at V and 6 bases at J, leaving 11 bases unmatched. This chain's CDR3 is CASSVPRAGGPNEQFF. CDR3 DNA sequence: TGTGCCAGCAGCGTCCCGAGAGCGGGGGGCCCCAATGAGCAGTTCTTC.

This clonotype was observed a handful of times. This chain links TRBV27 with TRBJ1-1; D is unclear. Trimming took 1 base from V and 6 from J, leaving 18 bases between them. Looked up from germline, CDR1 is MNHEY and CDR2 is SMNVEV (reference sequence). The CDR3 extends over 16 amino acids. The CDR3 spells CASSLLARTFESEAFF. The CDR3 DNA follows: TGTGCCAGCAGTTTATTAGCCCGTACATTTGAGTCTGAAGCTTTCTTT.

The CDR3 DNA reads TGTGCCAGTAGTATAGGAGGTCTGGGCACTGAAGCTTTCTTT. It translates to CASSIGGLGTEAFF. The rearrangement joins TRBV19 to TRBJ1-1; D is uncertain. V lost 1 base to trimming and J lost 4 bases, with 10 bases between them. Germline CDR1 reads LNHDA; CDR2 reads SQIVND (reference sequence). The CDR3 contains 14 residues.

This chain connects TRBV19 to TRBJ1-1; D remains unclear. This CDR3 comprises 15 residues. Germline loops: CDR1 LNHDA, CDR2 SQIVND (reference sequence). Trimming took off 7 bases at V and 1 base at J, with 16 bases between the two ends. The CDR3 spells CASTIRAAPNTEAFF. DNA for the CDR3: TGTGCCAGTACTATTCGAGCCGCCCCGAACACTGAAGCTTTCTTT.

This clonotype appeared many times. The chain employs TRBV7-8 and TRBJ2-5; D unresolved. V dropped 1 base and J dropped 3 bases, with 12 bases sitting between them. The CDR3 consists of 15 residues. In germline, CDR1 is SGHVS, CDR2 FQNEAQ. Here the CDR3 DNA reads TGTGCCAGCAGCTTAGTTCTGGAGATCGAAGAGACCCAGTACTTC. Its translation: CASSLVLEIEETQYF.

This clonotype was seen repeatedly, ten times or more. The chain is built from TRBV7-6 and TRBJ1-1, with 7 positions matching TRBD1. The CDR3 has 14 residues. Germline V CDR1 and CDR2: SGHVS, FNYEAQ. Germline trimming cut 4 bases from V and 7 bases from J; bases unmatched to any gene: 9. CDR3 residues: CASSSRRGDSEAFF. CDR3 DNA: TGTGCCAGCAGCTCCCGCCGGGGGGACAGTGAAGCTTTCTTT.

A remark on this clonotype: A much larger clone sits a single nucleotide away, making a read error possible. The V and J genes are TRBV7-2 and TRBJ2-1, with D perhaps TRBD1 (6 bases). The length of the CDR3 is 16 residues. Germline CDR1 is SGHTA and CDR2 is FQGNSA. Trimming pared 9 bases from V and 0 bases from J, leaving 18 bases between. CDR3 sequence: CASPGSGVHSYNEQFF. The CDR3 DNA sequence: TGTGCCAGTCCCGGGTCAGGGGTTCACTCCTACAATGAGCAGTTCTTC.

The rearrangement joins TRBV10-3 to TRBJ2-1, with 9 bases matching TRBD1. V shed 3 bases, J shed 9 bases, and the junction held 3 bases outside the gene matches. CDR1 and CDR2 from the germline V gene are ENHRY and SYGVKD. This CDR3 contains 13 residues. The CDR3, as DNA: TGTGCCATCAGTGAAACAGGGGGCGGTGAGCAGTTCTTC. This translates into CAISETGGGEQFF.